What follows describes a single T cell receptor (beta chain). The sample originates from a study of blood T cell repertoires in COVID-19. About the study: Nucleic acid was either cDNA or gDNA, and it came from T cells, B-cell-depleted T cells, or PBMCs.

V lost 0 bases and J 3 bases, leaving 12 bases between the germline ends. Germline V lookup: CDR1 SGHNT, CDR2 YYREEE (reference sequence). This CDR3 contains 15 residues. How the authors handled the data: Nucleated cell counts were estimated from reference gene primer amplification. Profiled with immunoSEQ multiplex PCR; TCRdb holds only in-frame clones, not every one. From that table come the V and J calls and clone size; the DNA was used to work out D and trimming. The sample lists approximately 460,000 clones, about 91% occurring once. V gene TRBV5-4 combines with J gene TRBJ1-1; D is unresolved. Input material: peripheral blood. This clonotype originated in a man aged 18 to 35 with COVID-19, enrolled during active disease. As DNA, the CDR3 is TGTGCCAGCAGCTTGGACCAGGTAACCCACACTGAAGCTTTCTTT. Protein sequence: CASSLDQVTHTEAFF.